The rows below give T cell receptor beta chains drawn from one sample of a study of cytomegalovirus exposure and HLA in healthy donors. Sequencing was performed with immunoSEQ multiplex PCR; in TCRdb, only in-frame clones are kept and a portion is missing. The repertoire consists of around 210,000 clones, with roughly 78% occurring once and the leading ten covering approximately 0.49%. What was sequenced was PBMCs. These receptors all stem from a boy aged 5-17 years in good health and CMV-seronegative. Each CDR3 is given with its conserved first and last residue. D genes are given only for firm matches. Only some rows state a clone size, as once, few, many or a class for expanded clones.

V	D	size	J	DNA	CDR3
TRBV6-4	.	.	TRBJ1-1	TGTGCCAGCAGTGACGGACAGCAGAACACTGAAGCTTTCTTT	CASSDGQQNTEAFF
TRBV15	.	.	TRBJ1-1	TGTGCCACCAGCAGAGAAGGAACAGGGAACACTGAAGCTTTCTTT	CATSREGTGNTEAFF
TRBV5-4	.	.	TRBJ1-4	TGTGCCAGCAGCACCTGGGACAACGAAAAACTGTTTTTT	CASSTWDNEKLFF
TRBV5-1	.	.	TRBJ1-2	TGCGCCAGCAGCTTGGGCGGCTATGGCTACCCCTTC	CASSLGGYGYPF
TRBV7-2	.	.	TRBJ2-7	TGTGCCAGCAGCCGCCTCCTACGGGAGCAGTACTTC	CASSRLLREQYF
TRBV5-1	TRBD1	few	TRBJ2-1	TGCGCCAGCAGCTGGGGACAGGGGTCCAATGAGCAGTTCTTC	CASSWGQGSNEQFF
TRBV11-2	.	few	TRBJ1-5	TGTGCCAGCAGCTCCCGGGGTGGGTGGGGACAGCCCCAGCATTTT	CASSSRGGWGQPQHF
TRBV19	TRBD2	.	TRBJ2-1	TGTGCCAGCAAAGCGGGAAGCCACAATGAGCAGTTCTTC	CASKAGSHNEQFF
TRBV19	.	few	TRBJ2-5	TGTGCCAGTAGTGGCTCGTACCAAGAGACCCAGTACTTC	CASSGSYQETQYF
TRBV7-3	TRBD2	.	TRBJ2-2	TGTGCCAGCAGCTTAAGGCGGGGGGGACGGAGAACAACCGGGGAGCTGTTTTTT	CASSLRRGGRRTTGELFF
TRBV27	TRBD1	.	TRBJ1-2	TGTGCCAGCACCACTACTGGGACAGCTCTCTATGGCTACACCTTC	CASTTTGTALYGYTF
TRBV29-1	.	.	TRBJ1-2	TGCAGCGTTGAAGCCCGGGGTAGCGTATATGGCTACACCTTC	CSVEARGSVYGYTF
TRBV27	.	.	TRBJ2-3	TGTGCCAGCAGTTTCTTGGCGGGACAGAGCACAGATACGCAGTATTTT	CASSFLAGQSTDTQYF
TRBV5-4	.	.	TRBJ1-2	TGTGCCAGCAGCTCGGTATTTGGCTACACCTTC	CASSSVFGYTF
TRBV5-1	.	.	TRBJ2-1	TGCGCCAGCAGCTTGGTTGGAGTTTACAATGAGCAGTTCTTC	CASSLVGVYNEQFF
TRBV30	TRBD1	.	TRBJ1-2	TGTGCCTGGCGACAGGGAGGAGGCTACACCTTC	CAWRQGGGYTF
TRBV19	TRBD1	.	TRBJ2-7	TGTGCCAGTAGTATAGTGGGACAGTCCTACGAGCAGTACTTC	CASSIVGQSYEQYF
TRBV7-9	.	.	TRBJ2-7	TGTGCCAGCAGCTTATACGGGGGACGTGGCTACGAGCAGTACTTC	CASSLYGGRGYEQYF
TRBV7-9	TRBD2	.	TRBJ2-1	TGTGCCAGCAGCCCACGGACTAGCGAGACCTACAATGAGCAGTTCTTC	CASSPRTSETYNEQFF
TRBV5-8	.	few	TRBJ2-7	TGTGCCAGCAGCCTCAGGGGCTTTATCGACAGCTCCTACGAGCAGTACTTC	CASSLRGFIDSSYEQYF
TRBV6-5	TRBD1	few	TRBJ1-2	TGTGCCAGCATCCGACAGGGTGGAGGCTACACCTTC	CASIRQGGGYTF
TRBV2	TRBD2	.	TRBJ2-2	TGTGCCAGCAGCTCCGGGACTAGCGGGACCGGGGAGCTGTTTTTT	CASSSGTSGTGELFF
TRBV11-3	TRBD1	.	TRBJ1-1	TGTGCCAGCAGCTCCCAACGACAGGGGAGGACTGAAGCTTTCTTT	CASSSQRQGRTEAFF
TRBV30	.	.	TRBJ2-6	TGTGCCTGGGGGGGGTCCGGTTACGCTGGCTCTGGGGCCAACGTCCTGACTTTC	CAWGGSGYAGSGANVLTF
TRBV29-1	.	.	TRBJ1-2	TGCAGCGTTGAAGAACAGGGCTTAGGCTACACCTTC	CSVEEQGLGYTF
TRBV11-3	.	.	TRBJ1-2	TGTGCCAGCAGCTTAGTGGCGGACTATGGCTACACCTTC	CASSLVADYGYTF
TRBV7-9	TRBD2	once	TRBJ2-2	TGTGCCACCCTAGGGGCGGGGGGGCCCGCCGGGGAGCTGTTTTTT	CATLGAGGPAGELFF
TRBV7-6	.	.	TRBJ2-3	TGTGCCAGCAGCTTAGGTGGAGACACAGATACGCAGTATTTT	CASSLGGDTDTQYF
TRBV19	.	.	TRBJ2-1	TGTGCCGGTGGAGCTCCCAATGAGCAGTTCTTC	CAGGAPNEQFF
TRBV5-1	TRBD1	.	TRBJ1-1	TGCGCCAGCGGGACAGGGGGCACTGAAGCTTTCTTT	CASGTGGTEAFF
TRBV11-2	.	few	TRBJ1-2	TGTGCCAGCAGCCCCATTAGGAAGGGGCAGGGCTATGGCTACACCTTC	CASSPIRKGQGYGYTF
TRBV2	TRBD2	.	TRBJ2-1	TGTGCCAGCATTAGCCAGCGGGGGGCTGGCAATGAGCAGTTCTTC	CASISQRGAGNEQFF
TRBV9	TRBD1	.	TRBJ2-7	TGTGCCAGCAGCGTAGGGACAGGCGTATACGAGCAGTACTTC	CASSVGTGVYEQYF
TRBV6-1	TRBD2	.	TRBJ2-5	TGTGCCAGCAGTGAACTAGCGGGGGGGCAAGAGACCCAGTACTTC	CASSELAGGQETQYF
TRBV9	.	.	TRBJ1-4	TGTGCCAGCAGCGTGGCAGACCGGGAATTTAATGAAAAACTGTTTTTT	CASSVADREFNEKLFF
TRBV5-4	.	.	TRBJ2-7	TGTGCCAGCAGCTTGGACTTGTACGAGCAGTACTTC	CASSLDLYEQYF
TRBV7-9	TRBD1	few	TRBJ1-1	TGTGCCAGCAGCTTAGGAGACAGGGTGAACACTGAAGCTTTCTTT	CASSLGDRVNTEAFF
TRBV13	TRBD2	few	TRBJ2-3	TGTGCCAGCAGCTTAGATACTAGCGGCCCTAGCACAGATACGCAGTATTTT	CASSLDTSGPSTDTQYF
TRBV27	.	.	TRBJ2-7	TGTGCCAGCAGTTTAACGGGGAGCGACTACGAGCAGTACTTC	CASSLTGSDYEQYF
TRBV11-3	.	.	TRBJ2-5	TGTGCCAGCAGCTTAGAGAATGCGGGGTACCAAGAGACCCAGTACTTC	CASSLENAGYQETQYF
TRBV19	TRBD1	.	TRBJ2-5	TGTGCCAGTACCCCAGGGGACAGCCCGTACCAAGAGACCCAGTACTTC	CASTPGDSPYQETQYF
TRBV11-2	TRBD2	.	TRBJ2-1	TGTGCCAGCAGCCCGGGAGGCCCCTACAATGAGCAGTTCTTC	CASSPGGPYNEQFF
TRBV25-1	.	.	TRBJ2-2	TGTGCCAGCACGGCGAACGGGGCGAACACCGGGGAGCTGTTTTTT	CASTANGANTGELFF
TRBV11-3	TRBD2	.	TRBJ2-3	TGTGCCAGCAGCTTAGAAAGCGGGGTGGGGGGGGATACGCAGTATTTT	CASSLESGVGGDTQYF
TRBV9	TRBD2	few	TRBJ2-7	TGTGCCAGCAGCGTAAGGGCTAGCGGGAGCGAGCAGTACTTC	CASSVRASGSEQYF
TRBV30	.	once	TRBJ2-1	TGTGCCTGCACGAGCTGGAATGAGCAGTTCTTC	CACTSWNEQFF
TRBV7-8	TRBD1	.	TRBJ1-4	TGTGCCAGCAGCTTAGCCCCCGGGACAGGGGGCGCGATAAATGAAAAACTGTTTTTT	CASSLAPGTGGAINEKLFF
TRBV11-3	.	.	TRBJ2-7	TGTGCCAGCAGCTCCCCGTCCGAGCAGTACTTC	CASSSPSEQYF